Shown below are 9 T cell receptor beta chains from a single sample sequenced in a study of response to subunit inactivated influenza vaccine. TCRdb redid the calling of the RT-PCR reads with MiXCR, one entry per CDR3 protein. The sample has around 650,000 distinct CDR3 sequences, less than 20% seen once. The source was PBMCs from blood, collected 11 to 12 days after vaccination. These receptors were obtained from a man in his forties or fifties who received an inactivated influenza vaccine.

V and J are TRBV6-5 and TRBJ2-3, with D possibly TRBD2 on 5 matching bases. The V end lost 2 bases, the J end lost 2 bases, and 20 bases lay between the germline ends. The V gene's germline CDR1 is MNHEY and CDR2 SVGAGI. The length of the CDR3 is 18 residues. CDR3 amino acids: CASSYGNSPGYPTDTQYF. The DNA for the CDR3 is TGTGCCAGCAGTTACGGGAACTCGCCGGGGTATCCCACAGATACGCAGTATTTT.

The CDR3 coding sequence is TGCGCCAGCAGCTTGGCTCCGGGACAACCGTACAATGAGCAGTTCTTC. Its protein is CASSLAPGQPYNEQFF. This chain joins TRBV5-1 and TRBJ2-1; D may be TRBD1 (6 bases). V lost 0 bases, J lost 4 bases, and 14 bases lay in between. Per the germline V gene, CDR1 is SGHRS and CDR2 is YFSETQ. The CDR3 consists of 16 residues.

This clonotype has just a few counts. V is TRBV5-1 and J is TRBJ2-3; TRBD2 matches at 13 bases. This CDR3 region has 16 residues. With V trimmed by 3 bases and J by 4 bases, 5 bases remained unmatched. The germline V gene encodes CDR1 SGHRS and CDR2 YFSETQ. DNA for the CDR3: TGCGCCAGCAGCTACGGGACTAGCGGGGTTTCAGATACGCAGTATTTT. As protein: CASSYGTSGVSDTQYF.

The chain couples TRBV15 to TRBJ1-1, with D tentatively TRBD1 (5 bases). V was cut by 0 bases and J by 4 bases, with 9 bases left in between. This CDR3 comprises 14 residues. Looked up from germline, CDR1 is LNHNV and CDR2 is YYDKDF (reference sequence). CDR3 region: CATSRDLTVTEAFF. The DNA of the CDR3 is TGTGCCACCAGCAGAGATTTGACAGTCACTGAAGCTTTCTTT. The variable domain in full, completed from reference TRBV15 and TRBJ1-1, reads DAMVIQNPRYQVTQFGKPVTLSCSQTLNHNVMYWYQQKSSQAPKLLFHYYDKDFNNEADTPDNFQSRRPNTSFCFLDIRSPGLGDTAMYLCATSRDLTVTEAFFGQGTRLTVV.

This clonotype was picked up a small number of times. This chain uses TRBV25-1 with TRBJ2-7; 8 nucleotides agree with TRBD1. The CDR3 is 17 amino acids. Per the germline V gene, CDR1 is MGHDK and CDR2 is SYGVNS. Losses at the gene ends were 5 bases for V and 0 bases for J; bases not matched to a gene: 12. The chain's CDR3 is CASSSKPGTGHSYEQYF. The CDR3 nucleotides read TGTGCCAGCAGTAGCAAACCTGGGACAGGACACTCCTACGAGCAGTACTTC.

The CDR3 loop reads CASSSTGADGYTF. CDR3 DNA: TGTGCCAGCAGCTCGACAGGGGCAGATGGCTACACCTTC. This chain uses TRBV7-9 with TRBJ1-2; 8 bases align to TRBD1. Unmatched junction bases numbered 4, after V lost 4 bases and J lost 6 bases. CDR3 size: 13 residues. Per the germline V gene, CDR1 is SEHNR and CDR2 is FQNEAQ (reference sequence).

This clonotype was detected only a few times. This chain links TRBV30 with TRBJ2-3, with 11 nucleotides matching TRBD2. CDR3 length: 15 residues. V was clipped by 3 bases and J by 2 bases; unmatched bases: 4. Germline V gene data show CDR1 as GTSNPN and CDR2 as SVGIG (reference sequence). CDR3 loop: CAWSRLAGTTDTQYF. The CDR3 nucleotides read TGTGCCTGGAGCCGACTAGCGGGAACCACAGATACGCAGTATTTT.

The chain uses TRBV5-1 and TRBJ2-1; 10 nucleotides match TRBD2. The germline V gene encodes CDR1 SGHRS and CDR2 YFSETQ. The CDR3 totals 16 residues. Germline trimming cut 0 bases from V and 7 bases from J; bases unmatched to any gene: 7. CDR3 residues: CASSLVLAGVGNEQFF. The CDR3 coding sequence is TGCGCCAGCAGCTTGGTTCTAGCGGGAGTCGGTAATGAGCAGTTCTTC. Based on the CDR3 plus reference TRBV5-1 and TRBJ2-1, the full variable domain is KAGVTQTPRYLIKTRGQQVTLSCSPISGHRSVSWYQQTPGQGLQFLFEYFSETQRNKGNFPGRFSGRQFSNSRSEMNVSTLELGDSALYLCASSLVLAGVGNEQFFGPGTRLTVL.

The V call is TRBV7-2, the J call TRBJ2-3; 8 bases fit TRBD2. The germline CDR1 and CDR2 sequences are SGHTA and FQGNSA. The CDR3 is made up of 15 amino acids. J lost 4 bases, V lost 5 bases, and 8 bases had no gene match. The CDR3 sequence: CASSTAGGGADTQYF. Here the CDR3 DNA reads TGTGCCAGCAGCACTGCGGGGGGTGGCGCAGATACGCAGTATTTT.